This T cell receptor (beta chain) was found in a study of shared clonotypes between healthy human individuals. Regarding the study as a whole: The study found about 5% of naive CD4 clonotypes shared across a handful of donors. Larger estimated richness was generally seen in naive subsets than in memory subsets. The study found lower generation probabilities in non-shared clonotypes than in those shared by all four donors.

The data were produced by immunoSEQ multiplex PCR, yet TCRdb's version contains in-frame clones alone and is incomplete. The table shows approximately 640,000 clones, with 90% occurring only once. With respect to this clone: As yet, its antigen is unknown.

The sample comprised memory CD8+ T cells from PBMCs. Regarding subset: CD45RO+ cells pooled with CCR7-negative TemRA cells. The TCR sequence derives from a man aged 18 to 35 in good health. Some clones in this sample may be carry-over from other donors' samples.

CDR3 bases: TGTGCCAGCAGCGCCGGGGAGGGATGGTATGGCTACACCTTC. It yields the protein CASSAGEGWYGYTF. This rearrangement joins TRBV25-1 to TRBJ1-2; D not resolved. There are 14 residues in the CDR3. Germline CDR1 is MGHDK and CDR2 is SYGVNS. The V end lost 6 bases, the J end lost 5 bases, and 16 bases lay between the germline ends.